A selection of T cell receptor beta chains follows, all from one sample in a study of memory CD4+ T cells and cytomegalovirus serostatus. TCRdb's table, derived via immunoSEQ multiplex PCR, lists solely in-frame clones and lacks some. Of around 60,000 clones listed, around 86% are singletons. Sequences were obtained from memory CD4+ T cells from blood. Source of these receptors: an adult in good health and CMV-seronegative. Each CDR3 is given with its conserved first and last residue. A D gene is named only where the DNA matches it firmly. A row's size may be missing; if present it is once, few, many or a size class.

CDR3 protein: CASSPRQGGYSSGANVLTF; CDR3 DNA: TGTGCCAGCTCACCGCGACAGGGGGGTTATAGCTCTGGGGCCAACGTCCTGACTTTC; J gene: TRBJ2-6; V gene: TRBV18; D gene: TRBD1; clone size: .
CDR3 protein: CASSLGTGNYGYTF; CDR3 DNA: TGCGCCAGCAGCTTGGGGACGGGAAACTATGGCTACACCTTC; J gene: TRBJ1-2; V gene: TRBV5-1; D gene: .; clone size: .
CDR3 protein: CASRDSSYEQYF; CDR3 DNA: TGTGCCAGCAGGGACAGCTCCTACGAGCAGTACTTC; J gene: TRBJ2-7; V gene: TRBV25-1; D gene: .; clone size: few
CDR3 protein: CASSSDTLDLHF; CDR3 DNA: TGCGCCAGCAGCTCTGACACGTTAGACCTCCACTTT; J gene: TRBJ1-6; V gene: TRBV4-1; D gene: .; clone size: .
CDR3 protein: CASSQDAGVRTDTQYF; CDR3 DNA: TGTGCCAGCAGCCAAGATGCGGGAGTCCGCACAGATACGCAGTATTTT; J gene: TRBJ2-3; V gene: TRBV14; D gene: TRBD2; clone size: .
CDR3 protein: CASSLTRGFTEAFF; CDR3 DNA: TGTGCCAGCAGCTTAACGAGAGGGTTTACTGAAGCTTTCTTT; J gene: TRBJ1-1; V gene: TRBV7-6; D gene: .; clone size: .
CDR3 protein: CAWSGGLGAGEKLFF; CDR3 DNA: TGTGCCTGGAGTGGGGGTTTGGGGGCTGGAGAAAAACTGTTTTTT; J gene: TRBJ1-4; V gene: TRBV30; D gene: .; clone size: .
CDR3 protein: CAWSEENRATEAFF; CDR3 DNA: TGTGCCTGGAGTGAGGAGAACAGGGCCACTGAAGCTTTCTTT; J gene: TRBJ1-1; V gene: TRBV30; D gene: .; clone size: few
CDR3 protein: CASSPAVAGGTEQFF; CDR3 DNA: TGTGCCAGCAGCCCGGCGGTAGCGGGAGGGACTGAGCAGTTCTTC; J gene: TRBJ2-1; V gene: TRBV5-4; D gene: TRBD2; clone size: .
CDR3 protein: CASRSLRVLNYGYTF; CDR3 DNA: TGTGCCAGCAGAAGCCTGAGGGTACTCAACTATGGCTACACCTTC; J gene: TRBJ1-2; V gene: TRBV6-5; D gene: .; clone size: .
CDR3 protein: CASSVPTVNTEAFF; CDR3 DNA: TGTGCCAGCAGCGTACCGACGGTGAACACTGAAGCTTTCTTT; J gene: TRBJ1-1; V gene: TRBV13; D gene: .; clone size: .
CDR3 protein: CASSVSHGISSSGNTIYF; CDR3 DNA: TGTGCCAGCAGCGTAAGCCACGGTATATCCTCTTCTGGAAACACCATATATTTT; J gene: TRBJ1-3; V gene: TRBV9; D gene: .; clone size: .
CDR3 protein: CATKTSGQETQYF; CDR3 DNA: TGTGCCACTAAGACTAGCGGCCAAGAGACCCAGTACTTC; J gene: TRBJ2-5; V gene: TRBV19; D gene: TRBD2; clone size: .
CDR3 protein: CASTSGLARDEQFF; CDR3 DNA: TGTGCCAGCACCTCCGGACTAGCGAGGGATGAGCAGTTCTTC; J gene: TRBJ2-1; V gene: TRBV6-1; D gene: TRBD2; clone size: .
CDR3 protein: CASSLAGQGRNTIYF; CDR3 DNA: TGTGCCAGCAGCTTAGCGGGACAGGGACGAAACACCATATATTTT; J gene: TRBJ1-3; V gene: TRBV7-6; D gene: TRBD1; clone size: .
CDR3 protein: CASSERRQQGSFQPQHF; CDR3 DNA: TGTGCCAGCAGCGAAAGACGTCAGCAAGGTTCTTTTCAGCCCCAGCATTTT; J gene: TRBJ1-5; V gene: TRBV7-8; D gene: .; clone size: .
CDR3 protein: CASSPKRGTDTQYF; CDR3 DNA: TGTGCCAGCAGCCCTAAGAGGGGAACAGATACGCAGTATTTT; J gene: TRBJ2-3; V gene: TRBV2; D gene: .; clone size: .
CDR3 protein: CASRTDRGLSYEQYF; CDR3 DNA: TGTGCCAGCAGAACCGACAGGGGGCTCAGCTACGAGCAGTACTTC; J gene: TRBJ2-7; V gene: TRBV6-5; D gene: TRBD1; clone size: few
CDR3 protein: CASSYSLNRGEQFF; CDR3 DNA: TGTGCCAGCAGTTACTCTTTGAATAGGGGGGAGCAGTTCTTC; J gene: TRBJ2-1; V gene: TRBV6-5; D gene: .; clone size: .
CDR3 protein: CASSLEAQGDEQFF; CDR3 DNA: TGCGCCAGCAGCTTGGAGGCACAGGGCGATGAGCAGTTCTTC; J gene: TRBJ2-1; V gene: TRBV5-1; D gene: .; clone size: .
CDR3 protein: CSVEDPGQGVSTEAFF; CDR3 DNA: TGCAGCGTTGAAGATCCGGGACAGGGGGTGAGCACTGAAGCTTTCTTT; J gene: TRBJ1-1; V gene: TRBV29-1; D gene: TRBD1; clone size: .
CDR3 protein: CASSLIGAKASRYNEQFF; CDR3 DNA: TGTGCCAGCAGCTTAATCGGGGCGAAGGCCTCCCGCTACAATGAGCAGTTCTTC; J gene: TRBJ2-1; V gene: TRBV7-9; D gene: .; clone size: .
CDR3 protein: CASSLGQGETQYF; CDR3 DNA: TGTGCCAGCAGCCTGGGACAGGGAGAGACCCAGTACTTC; J gene: TRBJ2-5; V gene: TRBV11-2; D gene: TRBD1; clone size: .
CDR3 protein: CASSSDRGGGYTF; CDR3 DNA: TGCGCCAGCAGCTCCGACAGGGGAGGAGGCTACACCTTC; J gene: TRBJ1-2; V gene: TRBV5-1; D gene: TRBD1; clone size: once
CDR3 protein: CASSDSGIEILYGYTF; CDR3 DNA: TGTGCCAGCAGTGATTCGGGGATAGAGATCCTCTATGGCTACACCTTC; J gene: TRBJ1-2; V gene: TRBV6-1; D gene: .; clone size: .
CDR3 protein: CASSRLAGGLAGGETQYF; CDR3 DNA: TGTGCCAGCAGCCGGCTAGCGGGGGGGCTTGCCGGTGGAGAGACCCAGTACTTC; J gene: TRBJ2-5; V gene: TRBV4-2; D gene: TRBD2; clone size: .
CDR3 protein: CASSLTGTGSGANVLTF; CDR3 DNA: TGTGCCAGCAGCTTAACAGGGACGGGCTCTGGGGCCAACGTCCTGACTTTC; J gene: TRBJ2-6; V gene: TRBV7-3; D gene: .; clone size: .
CDR3 protein: CASSLWTGGSEKLFF; CDR3 DNA: TGTGCCAGCAGCTTATGGACAGGGGGCAGTGAAAAACTGTTTTTT; J gene: TRBJ1-4; V gene: TRBV7-9; D gene: TRBD1; clone size: .
CDR3 protein: CAIGDGGTIQPQHF; CDR3 DNA: TGTGCCATCGGTGACGGGGGAACGATCCAGCCCCAGCATTTT; J gene: TRBJ1-5; V gene: TRBV10-3; D gene: .; clone size: .
CDR3 protein: CASSLVGGGIEAFF; CDR3 DNA: TGCGCCAGCAGCTTGGTCGGGGGGGGGATTGAAGCTTTCTTT; J gene: TRBJ1-1; V gene: TRBV5-1; D gene: .; clone size: .
CDR3 protein: CASSLRTSSLGSYNEQFF; CDR3 DNA: TGTGCCAGCAGCTTGAGGACTAGCTCGTTAGGATCCTACAATGAGCAGTTCTTC; J gene: TRBJ2-1; V gene: TRBV7-3; D gene: TRBD2; clone size: .
CDR3 protein: CAWIVRGGETQYF; CDR3 DNA: TGTGCCTGGATAGTGAGGGGGGGGGAGACCCAGTACTTC; J gene: TRBJ2-5; V gene: TRBV30; D gene: .; clone size: .
CDR3 protein: CASSLDGQGGGEQFF; CDR3 DNA: TGTGCCAGCAGCTTAGATGGACAGGGGGGGGGAGAGCAGTTCTTC; J gene: TRBJ2-1; V gene: TRBV11-3; D gene: TRBD1; clone size: .
CDR3 protein: CASSQSPGAGNQPQHF; CDR3 DNA: TGTGCCAGCAGCCAATCCCCGGGGGCCGGCAATCAGCCCCAGCATTTT; J gene: TRBJ1-5; V gene: TRBV16; D gene: .; clone size: .
CDR3 protein: CASSTQPAGRVYKKQDYGYTF; CDR3 DNA: TGTGCCAGCAGCACCCAGCCGGCCGGCCGGGTCTACAAAAAACAGGACTATGGCTACACCTTC; J gene: TRBJ1-2; V gene: TRBV28; D gene: .; clone size: few
CDR3 protein: CASSLGMGTEDEQFF; CDR3 DNA: TGTGCCAGCAGCTTAGGGATGGGGACCGAGGATGAGCAGTTCTTC; J gene: TRBJ2-1; V gene: TRBV11-2; D gene: .; clone size: .
CDR3 protein: CASTRQGADYGYTF; CDR3 DNA: TGTGCCAGCACCCGACAGGGAGCAGACTATGGCTACACCTTC; J gene: TRBJ1-2; V gene: TRBV6-1; D gene: TRBD1; clone size: .
CDR3 protein: CASSFGALGYYNEQFF; CDR3 DNA: TGCGCCAGCAGCTTTGGGGCCCTCGGCTACTACAATGAGCAGTTCTTC; J gene: TRBJ2-1; V gene: TRBV5-1; D gene: .; clone size: .
CDR3 protein: CASSIRSGANVLTF; CDR3 DNA: TGTGCCAGCAGCATCAGGTCTGGGGCCAACGTCCTGACTTTC; J gene: TRBJ2-6; V gene: TRBV5-4; D gene: .; clone size: .
CDR3 protein: CASSGGDDTGELFF; CDR3 DNA: TGTGCCAGCAGTGGAGGGGACGACACCGGGGAGCTGTTTTTT; J gene: TRBJ2-2; V gene: TRBV6-4; D gene: .; clone size: .
CDR3 protein: CAFGTGPPYEQYF; CDR3 DNA: TGTGCCTTCGGGACGGGTCCCCCCTACGAGCAGTACTTC; J gene: TRBJ2-7; V gene: TRBV30; D gene: .; clone size: .
CDR3 protein: CASSRGHTTNEKLFF; CDR3 DNA: TGTGCCAGCAGCCGAGGCCATACAACTAATGAAAAACTGTTTTTT; J gene: TRBJ1-4; V gene: TRBV7-9; D gene: .; clone size: .
CDR3 protein: CASSFRGATEAFF; CDR3 DNA: TGCGCCAGCAGCTTCAGGGGGGCCACTGAAGCTTTCTTT; J gene: TRBJ1-1; V gene: TRBV5-1; D gene: TRBD1; clone size: few
CDR3 protein: CASSTGQGGYNEQFF; CDR3 DNA: TGTGCCAGCAGTACGGGACAGGGAGGTTACAATGAGCAGTTCTTC; J gene: TRBJ2-1; V gene: TRBV27; D gene: TRBD1; clone size: .
CDR3 protein: CASSVTRSLDTQYF; CDR3 DNA: TGTGCCAGCAGTGTTACGAGAAGTCTGGATACGCAGTATTTT; J gene: TRBJ2-3; V gene: TRBV27; D gene: .; clone size: once
CDR3 protein: CATYEVHPGNTIYF; CDR3 DNA: TGTGCCACTTATGAGGTCCATCCCGGAAACACCATATATTTT; J gene: TRBJ1-3; V gene: TRBV6-4; D gene: .; clone size: .
CDR3 protein: CATEDATNEKLFF; CDR3 DNA: TGTGCCACCGAAGATGCAACTAATGAAAAACTGTTTTTT; J gene: TRBJ1-4; V gene: TRBV28; D gene: .; clone size: .
CDR3 protein: CASNPPGGLNTGELFF; CDR3 DNA: TGTGCCAGCAACCCGCCGGGGGGGCTGAACACCGGGGAGCTGTTTTTT; J gene: TRBJ2-2; V gene: TRBV7-9; D gene: TRBD2; clone size: .
CDR3 protein: CASTGQLTDTQYF; CDR3 DNA: TGCGCCAGCACGGGCCAGCTAACAGATACGCAGTATTTT; J gene: TRBJ2-3; V gene: TRBV10-2; D gene: .; clone size: once
CDR3 protein: CASSEEGQVNIQYF; CDR3 DNA: TGTGCCAGCAGTGAAGAGGGGCAGGTAAACATTCAGTACTTC; J gene: TRBJ2-4; V gene: TRBV2; D gene: .; clone size: .
CDR3 protein: CASSQAYSGRAVPSETQYF; CDR3 DNA: TGTGCCAGCAGCCAAGCGTACAGCGGGAGGGCCGTTCCCTCAGAGACCCAGTACTTC; J gene: TRBJ2-5; V gene: TRBV4-2; D gene: TRBD2; clone size: .
CDR3 protein: CSVEWGQGIVF; CDR3 DNA: .; J gene: TRBJ2-7; V gene: TRBV29-1; D gene: .; clone size: .
CDR3 protein: CASRGTSGNEQFF; CDR3 DNA: TGTGCCAGCAGAGGGACTAGCGGGAATGAGCAGTTCTTC; J gene: TRBJ2-1; V gene: TRBV6-5; D gene: TRBD2; clone size: .
CDR3 protein: CASRTGDSPLHF; CDR3 DNA: TGTGCCAGCAGGACAGGGGATTCACCCCTCCACTTT; J gene: TRBJ1-6; V gene: TRBV7-9; D gene: TRBD1; clone size: .
CDR3 protein: CASSSYPSGGEQGQFF; CDR3 DNA: TGTGCCAGCAGCTCCTATCCTAGCGGGGGGGAACAAGGACAGTTCTTC; J gene: TRBJ2-1; V gene: TRBV5-8; D gene: TRBD2; clone size: .
CDR3 protein: CASSLSQLKTQYF; CDR3 DNA: TGTGCCAGCAGTTTATCACAGCTTAAGACCCAGTACTTC; J gene: TRBJ2-5; V gene: TRBV28; D gene: .; clone size: .